This passage covers 14 T cell receptor beta chains from one sample sequenced in a study of blood T cell repertoires in COVID-19. TCRdb's copy holds only in-frame clones and misses some; the assay was immunoSEQ multiplex PCR. The table lists 100,000 to 150,000 clones, roughly 75% of them singletons. Input material: peripheral blood. The receptors derive from a man aged 60 to 75 with active or convalescent COVID-19.

This clone was seen a few times. This sequence joins TRBV10-3 and TRBJ2-1, with 7 bases matching TRBD2. The germline gives CDR1 ENHRY, CDR2 SYGVKD. The CDR3 runs to 17 residues. V was clipped by 6 bases and J by 4 bases; unmatched bases: 15. The DNA for the CDR3 is TGTGCCATCAGGGTGGGGGGAAGAAGCGGGAAGTACAATGAGCAGTTCTTC. Its translation is CAIRVGGRSGKYNEQFF.

V and J are TRBV2 and TRBJ2-3; TRBD1 is a possible D gene (5 bases). CDR3 size: 15 residues. The V gene's germline CDR1 is SNHLY and CDR2 FYNNEI. The V and J ends lost 3 bases and 6 bases respectively, with 16 bases between them. CDR3 amino acids: CASSELRQGMDTQYF. The CDR3 DNA sequence: TGTGCCAGCAGTGAGCTAAGGCAGGGAATGGATACGCAGTATTTT.

This clone was counted only a few times. The gene calls are TRBV29-1 and TRBJ2-5; TRBD2 matches 11 bases. Germline CDR1 is SQVTM and CDR2 is ANQGSEA. The CDR3 runs 13 residues. V trimming: 3 bases; J trimming: 6 bases; junction bases outside the gene matches: 3. The CDR3 nucleotides are TGCAGCGTTGAGACTAGCGGGATACAGACCCAGTACTTC. Its protein product is CSVETSGIQTQYF.

CDR3 DNA sequence: TGTGCCAGCGTATTTAACACTGAAGCTTTCTTT. Its protein product is CASVFNTEAFF. The chain joins TRBV28 to TRBJ1-1; no definite D call. CDR1 and CDR2 (germline): MDHEN, SYDVKM. The CDR3 consists of 11 residues. Between the trimmed V and J ends, which lost 8 bases and 2 bases, there was a span of 6 bases.

The V and J genes are TRBV13 and TRBJ2-7, with 10 bases that match TRBD2. The V segment lost 5 bases and the J segment 1 base; nucleotides outside the gene matches: 5. There are 15 residues in the CDR3. Germline CDR1 reads PRHDT; CDR2 reads FYEKMQ (reference sequence). The CDR3 protein is CASSPQREGSYEQYF. The DNA for the CDR3 is TGTGCCAGCAGCCCCCAGCGGGAGGGATCCTACGAGCAGTACTTC.

The chain links TRBV2 to TRBJ2-3, with 8 bases identical to TRBD2. V lost 4 bases and J lost 3; bases outside the gene matches: 6. Germline loops: CDR1 SNHLY, CDR2 FYNNEI. This CDR3 region has 15 residues. In DNA, the CDR3 is TGTGCCAGCAGTGTACAGCGGGGGATAACAGATACGCAGTATTTT. Translated: CASSVQRGITDTQYF. Combining the CDR3 with reference TRBV2 and TRBJ2-3 gives the whole variable domain EPEVTQTPSHQVTQMGQEVILRCVPISNHLYFYWYRQILGQKVEFLVSFYNNEISEKSEIFDDQFSVERPDGSNFTLKIRSTKLEDSAMYFCASSVQRGITDTQYFGPGTRLTVL.

The V call is TRBV5-5, the J call TRBJ2-5, with 7 nucleotides matching TRBD2. V was clipped by 4 bases and J by 5 bases; unmatched bases: 8. CDR3 length equals 14 residues. Germline V lookup: CDR1 SGHKS, CDR2 YYEKEE (reference sequence). The CDR3: CASSVRPGGETQYF. For the CDR3, the DNA is TGTGCCAGCAGCGTCCGACCGGGAGGTGAGACCCAGTACTTC.

J is TRBJ2-7 and V is TRBV7-9; TRBD2 agrees at 9 bases. J was trimmed by 3 bases and V by 2 bases; bases with no gene match: 5. The CDR3 has 15 amino acids. Per germline, CDR1 SEHNR and CDR2 FQNEAQ (reference sequence). In nucleotides, the CDR3 is TGTGCCAGCAGCTTAAGCGGTAGCGGGAGCTACGAGCAGTACTTC. Residues: CASSLSGSGSYEQYF.

The genes are TRBV18 and TRBJ1-2, with 9 bases lining up with TRBD1. Trimming at V came to 4 bases and at J to 3 bases, leaving 6 bases not matched to a gene. The CDR3 covers 15 residues. CDR1 is KGHSH, CDR2 LQKENI, per germline. CDR3 loop: CASSQMTGGDYGYTF. The CDR3 DNA sequence: TGTGCCAGCTCACAAATGACAGGGGGGGACTATGGCTACACCTTC.

The chain links TRBV30 to TRBJ1-2; TRBD1 aligns across 9 bases. Germline V gene data show CDR1 as GTSNPN and CDR2 as SVGIG (reference sequence). This CDR3 is 15 amino acids long. With V trimmed by 0 bases and J by 2 bases, 4 bases remained unmatched. The CDR3 DNA follows: TGTGCCTGGAGTGTACCCGGGACAGGGAACTATGGCTACACCTTC. Translated: CAWSVPGTGNYGYTF.

This clone was picked up many times. V usage is TRBV7-8 and J usage is TRBJ2-7; 7 bases match TRBD2. Germline values: CDR1 SGHVS, CDR2 FQNEAQ. Trimming took 5 bases from V and 3 from J; bases not matched to a gene: 16. The CDR3 loop spans 17 amino acids. The chain's CDR3 is CASSPPIGGSLDYEQYF. The CDR3 nucleotides are TGTGCCAGCAGCCCGCCGATCGGCGGGAGTTTGGACTACGAGCAGTACTTC. The full variable domain, its missing parts supplied by reference TRBV7-8 and TRBJ2-7, is GAGVSQSPRYKVAKRGQDVALRCDPISGHVSLFWYQQALGQGPEFLTYFQNEAQLDKSGLPSDRFFAERPEGSVSTLKIQRTQQEDSAVYLCASSPPIGGSLDYEQYFGPGTRLTVT.

V and J are TRBV18 and TRBJ2-3; TRBD2 agrees at 8 bases. CDR3 size: 15 residues. Germline V gene data show CDR1 as KGHSH and CDR2 as LQKENI. Trimming removed 5 bases from V and 2 bases from J; junction bases left unmatched: 6. CDR3 region: CASSGSGGFTDTQYF. The CDR3 bases are TGTGCCAGCTCAGGGTCGGGAGGGTTCACAGATACGCAGTATTTT.

This chain uses TRBV30 with TRBJ2-5; 9 nucleotides agree with TRBD2. The length of the CDR3 is 14 residues. CDR1 is GTSNPN and CDR2 is SVGIG in the germline V gene (reference sequence). The V gene end was trimmed by 0 bases and the J gene end by 5 bases; junction bases not matched to a gene: 4. The CDR3: CAWSVIAGGETQYF. The CDR3 DNA reads TGTGCCTGGAGTGTAATCGCGGGAGGGGAGACCCAGTACTTC.

This clone was observed a few times. The rearrangement joins TRBV19 to TRBJ2-1; tentative D call: TRBD1 (6 bases). Deletions cut 5 bases from V and 8 bases from J, with 13 bases between. The CDR3 extends over 13 amino acids. In germline, CDR1 is LNHDA, CDR2 SQIVND (reference sequence). CDR3 DNA: TGTGCCAGTAGTTGGTCCAGGGGCTATGAGCAGTTCTTC. Its protein product is CASSWSRGYEQFF.